A single T cell receptor (beta chain) is shown here with its context. Its antigen is unknown. Base qualities were left out, and no much larger clone turns up one base away. Donors were healthy HIV-negative adults with no recently reported acute infections or vaccinations. Every donor was a Caucasian adult residing in Nashville, Tennessee, USA. Magnetic negative selection was used to enrich CD4+ T cells, after which naive cells were positively selected on CD45RA and the negative fraction became the memory subset. After blood collection by leukapheresis, PBMCs were isolated using Ficoll-Histopaque density gradient centrifugation and then cryopreserved in the vapor phase of liquid nitrogen. Purity and quantity of every magnetically sorted T cell population were checked by analytical flow cytometry. From each sorted fraction, genomic DNA was isolated and quantified by UV absorbance on a Nanodrop 2000c.

From a lookup of the germline V gene, CDR1 and CDR2 are SGHTA and FQGTGA. The junction carries 4 bases between V and J, which are trimmed by 5 bases and 3 bases respectively. Including cysteine and phenylalanine, the CDR3 has 12 amino acids. The kept DNA is CDR3 alone, 36 bases in frame from the first base. Using the deep immunoSEQ assay, TCR CDR3 regions were amplified from genomic DNA by multiplex PCR. For each cell subset, the extracted genomic DNA was distributed evenly across all wells of several immunoSEQ 96-well plates, and each plate served as one replicate. For sorted subsets, roughly 200 ng of genomic DNA, equivalent to 25,000 to 30,000 T cell genomes, went into each replicate PCR. The purified libraries were quantified using a Qubit 3.0 fluorometer, sized with a Bioanalyzer 2100, and then quantified again using the KAPA Library Quantification kit. Every immunoSEQ 96-well plate was sequenced on a dedicated single-read 150-cycle Illumina NextSeq 550 flow cell. In the paper's pipeline: The immunoSEQ output contained only junctional sequences without quality scores, so filtering could not match that applied to full-length reads. To assign V/J genes and CDR3, sequences were annotated using PyIR, a Python wrapper for IgBLAST v1.9, with IMGT germline references. Reads were filtered out if the reads had weak V/J assignments (E-value above 1e-6), no CDR3, stop codons, out-of-frame junctions, or ambiguous translated residues. V3J clonotypes were defined by identical inferred V gene, J gene, and CDR3 amino acid sequence. Percentage overlap between repertoires was computed as shared unique clonotypes divided by the size of the smaller repertoire. Three approaches were used to assess repertoire richness: RTK rarefaction, the Chao1 estimator, and Recon v2.1 estimates of unobserved clonotypes. Generation probabilities were computed with OLGA for all TCRbeta clonotypes obtained by the gDNA method from a handful of donors. The table was pulled from immuneACCESS by TCRdb, which kept in-frame rearrangements only. Such tables lose some clones; where checked, under half of the loss comes from unresolved V genes, and the rest has no known cause. For V, J and clone size, that table is used; D and trimming come from the DNA. This sample is represented by millions of clones; more than 90% of them were singletons. The ten largest clones add up to more than 0.12% of the sample.

This entry comes from a study of shared clonotypes between healthy human individuals (dated by TCRdb to 2020 to 2021). Notes on the research overall: The cohort included three men and a couple of women between 18 and 49 years of age. For each donor, three plates each were used for CD4 naive and CD4 memory, two plates were used for CD8 naive, and one plate was used for CD8 memory. The study deeply sequenced blood TCR repertoires of about 5 healthy adults to estimate repertoire size and the extent of clonotype sharing between individuals. Libraries were prepared and TCR repertoires were sequenced by different laboratories using diverse techniques, in order to increase sequencing depth and limit assay-specific biases. Leukapheresis yielded between about 0.94 and 10 billion PBMCs per donor.

Study-level results and caveats: Sharing across four donors was observed for around 5% of naive CD4, 3% to 3.5% of naive CD8, 2% to 2.5% of memory CD4, and roughly 0.43% of memory CD8 clonotypes. Only blood was sampled, and tissue TCR repertoires likely differ from those in blood. Estimated clonotype richness was generally larger for naive than for memory subsets. The small number of donors limited the genetic and exposure-history diversity represented. Incomplete sequencing was indicated by rarefaction of sorted-subset datasets, despite the large sequencing depth. Compared with non-shared clonotypes, the clonotypes found in all four sorted-subset donors had higher generation probabilities. Pairwise subsampling led to the expectation that sequencing depth would affect the degree of clonotype sharing among donors.

This TCR was recovered from a man younger than 35 in good health. The sequencing input was naive CD4+ T cells sorted from blood. What this sample's cell subset or site label stands for: CD45RA+ positively selected. Recombination connected TRBV7-3 to TRBJ2-2; a confident D gene designation cannot be given. The CDR3 here reads CASSQYTGELFF. DNA sequence: TGTGCCAGCAGCCAGTACACCGGGGAGCTGTTTTTT.